This T cell receptor beta chain was recorded in a study of shared clonotypes between healthy human individuals. Study results and limitations: Approximately 4.6% of naive CD4 clonotypes were shared across a few donors.

This clone was detected once. The antigen is undetermined. Naive CD8 cells were CD45RO-negative, positively selected for CCR7, excluding terminally differentiated effector memory CD45RA+ cells. The donors, all of them Caucasian adults, lived in Nashville, Tennessee. Germline CDR1 and CDR2: SGHNT and YYREEE (reference sequence). V gave up 0 bases and J gave up 4 bases, with 16 bases separating them. The CDR3 has 16 residues. Methods used by the authors: Filtering differed for immunoSEQ, which gave only junction sequences without quality scores. TCRdb's copy holds only in-frame clones and misses some; the assay was immunoSEQ multiplex PCR. The DNA was the basis for D and trimming; V, J and clone size are from that table. The table has about 590,000 clones, 95% to 96% seen once.

The clonotype was recovered from a woman aged 30 to 39 in good health. Sample: naive CD8+ T cells sorted from blood. V and J are TRBV5-4 and TRBJ1-2; tentatively, D is TRBD1 (6 bases). As DNA, the CDR3 is TGTGCCAGCAGCTTGGAGGGGGGGATTGTTGTCTATGGCTACACCTTC. Residues: CASSLEGGIVVYGYTF.